The TCR beta chain described here comes from a study of Graves' ophthalmopathy and Graves' hyperthyroidism. RNA transcripts provided the template for amplifying TCR beta CDR3 regions. HTBI primers were used in a first-round RT-PCR, which preceded a second-round multiplex PCR. TCRdb reanalysed the multiplex PCR reads using MiXCR and keeps one entry per CDR3 protein. The repertoire holds hundreds of thousands of distinct CDR3 sequences, with just over 40% as singletons. The ends were cut back, 9 bases at V and 4 bases at J, with 18 bases in the middle. Germline V lookup: CDR1 LNHDA, CDR2 SQIVND (reference sequence). The length of the CDR3 is 14 residues.

The chain carries TRBV19 and TRBJ1-1; the D is unclear. Sequencing input: peripheral blood. The clonotype was recovered from an adult man with Graves' ophthalmopathy. This CDR3 reads CASNPRGVGTEAFF. CDR3 nucleotide sequence: TGTGCCAGCAATCCCCGGGGAGTAGGCACTGAAGCTTTCTTT.